These T cell receptor beta chains were read from a single sample in a study of blood T cell repertoires in COVID-19. Produced via immunoSEQ multiplex PCR; TCRdb's table is partial and in-frame only. The table records about 130,000 clones, approximately 84% of them present only once. Sequences were obtained from peripheral blood. These receptors were collected from a human donor in a cohort sampled during active COVID-19. CDR3s include the opening cysteine and the closing phenylalanine or tryptophan. D genes are given only for firm matches. The size field is filled for only some rows; it gives once, few, many or a size class.

CDR3aa: CASSVPGQVKSGNTIYF
CDR3nt: TGTGCCAGCAGCGTCCCGGGACAGGTTAAGTCCGGAAACACCATATATTTT
v_gene: TRBV9
abundance: .
d_gene: TRBD1
j_gene: TRBJ1-3

CDR3aa: CAWSLGTASYEQYF
CDR3nt: TGTGCCTGGAGTTTGGGGACAGCGTCCTACGAGCAGTACTTC
v_gene: TRBV30
abundance: .
d_gene: TRBD1
j_gene: TRBJ2-7

CDR3aa: CASSLWDSIDTQYF
CDR3nt: TGTGCCAGCAGCTTGTGGGACAGTATCGATACGCAGTATTTT
v_gene: TRBV7-8
abundance: .
d_gene: TRBD1
j_gene: TRBJ2-3

CDR3aa: CASKAGGTFSPLHF
CDR3nt: TGCGCCAGCAAGGCAGGAGGGACGTTCTCACCCCTCCACTTT
v_gene: TRBV10-2
abundance: .
d_gene: .
j_gene: TRBJ1-6

CDR3aa: CASSLDGLGRYEQYF
CDR3nt: TGTGCCAGCAGCTTAGACGGACTAGGGAGATACGAGCAGTACTTC
v_gene: TRBV7-9
abundance: .
d_gene: TRBD2
j_gene: TRBJ2-7

CDR3aa: CASSSEGVFAEAFF
CDR3nt: TGCGCCAGCAGCTCGGAAGGGGTCTTCGCTGAAGCTTTCTTT
v_gene: TRBV5-1
abundance: few
d_gene: .
j_gene: TRBJ1-1

CDR3aa: CAIVTGVGEQYF
CDR3nt: TGTGCCATCGTCACAGGGGTTGGTGAGCAGTACTTC
v_gene: TRBV10-3
abundance: few
d_gene: TRBD1
j_gene: TRBJ2-7

CDR3aa: CASRTGGGGYTF
CDR3nt: TGTGCCAGCAGAACCGGGGGGGGCGGCTACACCTTC
v_gene: TRBV12-3/TRBV12-4
abundance: .
d_gene: .
j_gene: TRBJ1-2

CDR3aa: CASISVGDNSPLHF
CDR3nt: TGTGCCAGCATCTCAGTTGGAGATAATTCACCCCTCCACTTT
v_gene: TRBV5-6
abundance: .
d_gene: .
j_gene: TRBJ1-6

CDR3aa: CASNGVDGYTF
CDR3nt: TGTGCCAGCAACGGTGTGGATGGCTACACCTTC
v_gene: TRBV2
abundance: .
d_gene: .
j_gene: TRBJ1-2

CDR3aa: CASSRDITDTQYF
CDR3nt: TGTGCCAGCAGTCGGGACATCACAGATACGCAGTATTTT
v_gene: TRBV27
abundance: .
d_gene: .
j_gene: TRBJ2-3

CDR3aa: CASSQEPGLVTDTQYF
CDR3nt: TGTGCCAGCAGCCAAGAGCCGGGACTAGTCACAGATACGCAGTATTTT
v_gene: TRBV3-1/TRBV3-2
abundance: .
d_gene: TRBD2
j_gene: TRBJ2-3

CDR3aa: CASSSEKSEQFF
CDR3nt: TGTGCCAGCAGCTCGGAGAAGTCTGAGCAGTTCTTC
v_gene: TRBV7-9
abundance: .
d_gene: .
j_gene: TRBJ2-1

CDR3aa: CASSSGGGGADQPQHF
CDR3nt: TGTGCCAGTAGCTCCGGGGGAGGGGGGGCGGATCAGCCCCAGCATTTT
v_gene: TRBV19
abundance: .
d_gene: .
j_gene: TRBJ1-5

CDR3aa: CASSVSGGGDTQYF
CDR3nt: TGCGCCAGCAGCGTTAGCGGGGGGGGAGATACGCAGTATTTT
v_gene: TRBV5-1
abundance: .
d_gene: TRBD2
j_gene: TRBJ2-3

CDR3aa: CAISDLLGTGPTEAFF
CDR3nt: TGTGCCATCAGTGACCTCCTGGGGACAGGGCCAACTGAAGCTTTCTTT
v_gene: TRBV10-3
abundance: .
d_gene: TRBD1
j_gene: TRBJ1-1

CDR3aa: CACPGGAGNTEAFF
CDR3nt: TGTGCCTGCCCGGGTGGGGCTGGGAACACTGAAGCTTTCTTT
v_gene: TRBV30
abundance: .
d_gene: .
j_gene: TRBJ1-1

CDR3aa: CASSPGLADTQYF
CDR3nt: TGTGCCAGCAGCCCCGGACTTGCCGATACGCAGTATTTT
v_gene: TRBV5-4
abundance: .
d_gene: .
j_gene: TRBJ2-3

CDR3aa: CASSSPRAAIYGYTF
CDR3nt: TGTGCCAGCAGTTCCCCGCGGGCCGCAATTTATGGCTACACCTTC
v_gene: TRBV6-5
abundance: .
d_gene: .
j_gene: TRBJ1-2

CDR3aa: CASSDGVSSYEQYF
CDR3nt: TGCGCCAGCAGTGACGGTGTAAGCTCCTACGAGCAGTACTTC
v_gene: TRBV10-2
abundance: .
d_gene: .
j_gene: TRBJ2-7

CDR3aa: CASSYLGARVDTQYF
CDR3nt: TGTGCCAGCAGTTACCTGGGGGCGCGTGTAGATACGCAGTATTTT
v_gene: TRBV6-2/TRBV6-3
abundance: .
d_gene: .
j_gene: TRBJ2-3

CDR3aa: CASSQRSGLGNTIYF
CDR3nt: TGTGCCAGCAGTCAAAGATCGGGGTTAGGAAACACCATATATTTT
v_gene: TRBV3-1/TRBV3-2
abundance: .
d_gene: .
j_gene: TRBJ1-3

CDR3aa: CASSQDRLTGAISGANVLTF
CDR3nt: TGTGCCAGCAGCCAAGATAGGCTGACAGGCGCTATCTCTGGGGCCAACGTCCTGACTTTC
v_gene: TRBV4-2
abundance: .
d_gene: .
j_gene: TRBJ2-6

CDR3aa: CASSQDWDDSNYGYTF
CDR3nt: TGCGCCAGCAGCCAAGATTGGGATGACAGCAACTATGGCTACACCTTC
v_gene: TRBV4-1
abundance: .
d_gene: .
j_gene: TRBJ1-2

CDR3aa: CASSLVGQAWAQYF
CDR3nt: TGTGCCAGCAGCTTGGTGGGACAGGCGTGGGCCCAGTACTTC
v_gene: TRBV5-4
abundance: .
d_gene: TRBD1
j_gene: TRBJ2-5

CDR3aa: CASSRKRGPNTGELFF
CDR3nt: TGTGCCAGCAGCCGGAAGCGGGGGCCGAACACCGGGGAGCTGTTTTTT
v_gene: TRBV14
abundance: .
d_gene: TRBD2
j_gene: TRBJ2-2

CDR3aa: CASSLGTDYGYTF
CDR3nt: TGTGCCAGCAGCTTAGGGACAGACTATGGCTACACCTTC
v_gene: TRBV7-8
abundance: .
d_gene: .
j_gene: TRBJ1-2

CDR3aa: CASSTQGIYEQYF
CDR3nt: TGTGCCAGCTCCACACAGGGGATCTACGAGCAGTACTTC
v_gene: TRBV19
abundance: .
d_gene: TRBD1
j_gene: TRBJ2-7

CDR3aa: CASSFARDRVDKNIQYF
CDR3nt: TGTGCCAGCAGCTTCGCCCGGGACAGGGTGGACAAAAACATTCAGTACTTC
v_gene: TRBV7-9
abundance: .
d_gene: TRBD1
j_gene: TRBJ2-4

CDR3aa: CASSLVALASSYNEQFF
CDR3nt: TGTGCCAGCAGCTTAGTCGCACTAGCCAGCTCCTACAATGAGCAGTTCTTC
v_gene: TRBV7-6
abundance: .
d_gene: .
j_gene: TRBJ2-1

CDR3aa: CASSSPTSGATDTQYF
CDR3nt: TGTGCCAGCAGCTCACCGACTAGCGGGGCCACAGATACGCAGTATTTT
v_gene: TRBV7-2
abundance: .
d_gene: TRBD2
j_gene: TRBJ2-3

CDR3aa: CASSLSTGGGGELFF
CDR3nt: TGTGCCAGCAGCCTATCTACAGGGGGTGGCGGGGAGCTGTTTTTT
v_gene: TRBV7-2
abundance: .
d_gene: TRBD1
j_gene: TRBJ2-2

CDR3aa: CASSRENEQFF
CDR3nt: TGTGCCAGCAGTCGGGAGAATGAGCAGTTCTTC
v_gene: TRBV2
abundance: once
d_gene: .
j_gene: TRBJ2-1

CDR3aa: CASSRGLAGGLYNEQFF
CDR3nt: TGCGCCAGCAGCCGGGGACTAGCGGGGGGCCTCTACAATGAGCAGTTCTTC
v_gene: TRBV4-1
abundance: .
d_gene: TRBD2
j_gene: TRBJ2-1

CDR3aa: CASSQLAGDYNEQFF
CDR3nt: TGCGCCAGCAGCCAACTAGCGGGGGACTACAATGAGCAGTTCTTC
v_gene: TRBV4-1
abundance: .
d_gene: TRBD2
j_gene: TRBJ2-1

CDR3aa: CASSPRQTTNEKLFF
CDR3nt: TGTGCCAGCAGCCCCCGACAAACAACTAATGAAAAACTGTTTTTT
v_gene: TRBV7-8
abundance: .
d_gene: .
j_gene: TRBJ1-4

CDR3aa: CASSEDRANYGYTF
CDR3nt: TGCGCCAGCAGCGAGGACAGGGCCAACTATGGCTACACCTTC
v_gene: TRBV5-1
abundance: .
d_gene: TRBD1
j_gene: TRBJ1-2

CDR3aa: CASSPHGGVGNQPQHF
CDR3nt: TGTGCCAGCAGCCCCCACGGCGGGGTGGGCAATCAGCCCCAGCATTTT
v_gene: TRBV3-1/TRBV3-2
abundance: once
d_gene: .
j_gene: TRBJ1-5

CDR3aa: CASSFEGQGTTNEKLFF
CDR3nt: TGTGCCAGCAGCTTCGAGGGACAGGGAACGACTAATGAAAAACTGTTTTTT
v_gene: TRBV7-9
abundance: .
d_gene: TRBD1
j_gene: TRBJ1-4

CDR3aa: CASSLEGAPSSYNSPLHF
CDR3nt: TGTGCCAGCAGCTTAGAAGGGGCGCCAAGCTCCTATAATTCACCCCTCCACTTT
v_gene: TRBV7-6
abundance: .
d_gene: .
j_gene: TRBJ1-6

CDR3aa: CASTQDVSSAREQYF
CDR3nt: TGTGCCAGCACCCAAGACGTGTCTAGCGCCCGCGAGCAGTACTTC
v_gene: TRBV3-1/TRBV3-2
abundance: .
d_gene: .
j_gene: TRBJ2-7

CDR3aa: CASSMKGNSNQPQHF
CDR3nt: TGTGCCAGTAGTATGAAGGGGAATAGCAATCAGCCCCAGCATTTT
v_gene: TRBV19
abundance: .
d_gene: .
j_gene: TRBJ1-5

CDR3aa: CASSLSRDSDSYTEAFF
CDR3nt: TGTGCCAGCAGCCTCTCCCGAGACTCGGACAGCTACACTGAAGCTTTCTTT
v_gene: TRBV4-2
abundance: .
d_gene: .
j_gene: TRBJ1-1

CDR3aa: CASSEQAPGHSEQYF
CDR3nt: TGTGCCAGCAGTGAACAGGCCCCGGGACACAGCGAGCAGTACTTC
v_gene: TRBV2
abundance: .
d_gene: .
j_gene: TRBJ2-7

CDR3aa: CASSLDLPSGALRGTQYF
CDR3nt: TGTGCCAGCAGCTTAGATCTCCCTAGCGGGGCCCTTCGAGGTACGCAGTATTTT
v_gene: TRBV7-9
abundance: .
d_gene: TRBD2
j_gene: TRBJ2-3

CDR3aa: CASSLGQGASTPLHF
CDR3nt: TGTGCCAGCAGCCTGGGACAGGGGGCTTCGACACCCCTCCACTTT
v_gene: TRBV9
abundance: .
d_gene: TRBD1
j_gene: TRBJ1-6

CDR3aa: CASSPGLAGGQETQYF
CDR3nt: TGTGCCAGCAGCCCCGGACTAGCGGGGGGACAAGAGACCCAGTACTTC
v_gene: TRBV3-1/TRBV3-2
abundance: .
d_gene: TRBD2
j_gene: TRBJ2-5

CDR3aa: CASSMGRSSPLHF
CDR3nt: TGTGCCAGTAGTATGGGCAGGTCGTCACCCCTCCACTTT
v_gene: TRBV19
abundance: .
d_gene: .
j_gene: TRBJ1-6

CDR3aa: CAWSITGSLINQPQHF
CDR3nt: TGTGCCTGGAGTATAACAGGATCTCTGATCAATCAGCCCCAGCATTTT
v_gene: TRBV30
abundance: .
d_gene: .
j_gene: TRBJ1-5

CDR3aa: CASSPPGDRATYEQYF
CDR3nt: TGTGCCAGCAGCCCCCCGGGGGACAGGGCTACCTACGAGCAGTACTTC
v_gene: TRBV7-3
abundance: .
d_gene: TRBD1
j_gene: TRBJ2-7

CDR3aa: CASSPGQGDEQYF
CDR3nt: TGTGCCAGCAGCCCGGGACAGGGGGACGAGCAGTACTTC
v_gene: TRBV6-5
abundance: .
d_gene: TRBD1
j_gene: TRBJ2-7

CDR3aa: CASRRLAGTGGTEAFF
CDR3nt: TGTGCCAGCAGACGACTGGCGGGGACAGGGGGCACTGAAGCTTTCTTT
v_gene: TRBV5-8
abundance: .
d_gene: TRBD1
j_gene: TRBJ1-1

CDR3aa: CASSPITPGQGTSEAFF
CDR3nt: TGCGCCAGCAGCCCAATAACCCCGGGACAGGGAACGTCTGAAGCTTTCTTT
v_gene: TRBV5-1
abundance: .
d_gene: TRBD1
j_gene: TRBJ1-1

CDR3aa: CASSQLDRVDF
CDR3nt: TGTGCCAGCAGCCAATTAGACAGGGTTGATTTT
v_gene: TRBV3-1/TRBV3-2
abundance: .
d_gene: TRBD1
j_gene: TRBJ1-3

CDR3aa: CASGSQGGGYNEQFF
CDR3nt: TGTGCTAGTGGCTCCCAAGGGGGCGGCTACAATGAGCAGTTCTTC
v_gene: TRBV12-5
abundance: .
d_gene: TRBD1
j_gene: TRBJ2-1